This T cell receptor (beta chain) was recovered during a study of PD-1 blockade in mismatch repair-deficient tumors. Study-wide background: Patients had eleven to twelve mismatch repair-deficient cancer types, all previously treated and progressing. Findings and limits, study-wide: Tumor-resident clones, often absent from pretreatment blood, expanded after pembrolizumab and then contracted.

All patients were mismatch repair deficient, assessed by either PCR or immunohistochemistry. The TCR-sequenced patients were three responders to pembrolizumab. The CDR3 runs 11 residues. Trimming left V 7 bases short and J 3 bases short, with 9 bases between. Per the germline V gene, CDR1 is SQVTM and CDR2 is ANQGSEA. Some clones are missing from TCRdb's copy, which holds only in-frame ones; the method was immunoSEQ multiplex PCR. The profile covers about 79,000 clones, with roughly 80% appearing a single time and around 5.1% taken by the ten largest. As to this clone: The antigen is undetermined.

This TCR was recovered from an adult with mismatch repair-deficient cancer. The source material was peripheral blood, sampled 44 weeks after starting pembrolizumab. The rearrangement links TRBV29-1 to TRBJ1-1; D gene ambiguous. CDR3 DNA: TGCAGCGCAGCTGAGGACACTGAAGCTTTCTTT. Translation gives CSAAEDTEAFF.